The entry below describes one T cell receptor beta chain. Its antigen is unknown. This record comes from a study of breast tumors, draining lymph nodes, adjacent tissues. The study's findings and limits: The data were judged consistent with most tumor T cells coming from lymph node and expanding in tumor. Tumor repertoires ranked between lymph nodes and nontumor tissue in diversity, with V and J gene preferences. Tumor T cell lymph node origin was a supported hypothesis, not proven. Tumor and nontumor repertoires were significantly more similar in luminal-like than in basal-like breast cancer.

The V and J ends lost 2 bases and 8 bases, in that order; junction bases with no gene match: 8. The V gene's germline CDR1 is ENHRY and CDR2 SYGVKD. The CDR3 loop spans 14 amino acids. In TCRdb, the multiplex PCR reads were re-called with MiXCR into one record per CDR3 protein. The profile covers 15,000 to 16,000 distinct CDR3 sequences, with 40% to 65% appearing a single time and 16% taken by the ten largest. Material for sequencing was tumor-adjacent breast tissue. This chain joins TRBV10-3 and TRBJ1-1; 7 bases match TRBD1. The receptor comes from a female donor with breast cancer. Some clones in this sample may be carry-over from other donors' samples. CDR3: CAISERTGGGEAFF. The CDR3 region has the DNA TGTGCCATCAGTGAGAGGACAGGCGGAGGCGAAGCTTTCTTT.